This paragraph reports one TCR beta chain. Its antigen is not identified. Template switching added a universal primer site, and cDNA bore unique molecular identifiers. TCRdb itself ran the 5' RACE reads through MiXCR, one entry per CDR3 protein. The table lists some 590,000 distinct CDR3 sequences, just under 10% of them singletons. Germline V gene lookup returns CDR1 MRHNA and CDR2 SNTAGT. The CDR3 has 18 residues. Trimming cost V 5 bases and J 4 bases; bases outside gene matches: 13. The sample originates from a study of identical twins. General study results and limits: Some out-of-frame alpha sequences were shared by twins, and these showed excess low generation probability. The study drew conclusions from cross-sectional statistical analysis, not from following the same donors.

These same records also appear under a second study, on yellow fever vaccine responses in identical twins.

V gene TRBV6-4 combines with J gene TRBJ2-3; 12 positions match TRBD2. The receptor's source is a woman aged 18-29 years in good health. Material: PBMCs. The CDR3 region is CASSPSASGGARADTQYF. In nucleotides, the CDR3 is TGTGCCAGCAGTCCCTCGGCTAGCGGGGGGGCCAGGGCAGATACGCAGTATTTT.